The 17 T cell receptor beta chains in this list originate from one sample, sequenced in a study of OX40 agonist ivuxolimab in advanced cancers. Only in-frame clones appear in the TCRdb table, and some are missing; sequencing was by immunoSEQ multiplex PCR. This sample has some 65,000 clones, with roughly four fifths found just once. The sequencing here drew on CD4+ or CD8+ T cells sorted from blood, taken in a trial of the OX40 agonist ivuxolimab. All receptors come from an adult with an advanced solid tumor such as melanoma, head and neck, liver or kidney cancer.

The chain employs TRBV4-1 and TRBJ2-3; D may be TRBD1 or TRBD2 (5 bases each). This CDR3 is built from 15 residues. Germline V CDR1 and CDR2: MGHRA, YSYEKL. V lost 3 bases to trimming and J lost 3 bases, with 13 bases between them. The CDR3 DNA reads TGCGCCAGCAGCCAGCCGGGACCCACAACAGATACGCAGTATTTT. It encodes CASSQPGPTTDTQYF.

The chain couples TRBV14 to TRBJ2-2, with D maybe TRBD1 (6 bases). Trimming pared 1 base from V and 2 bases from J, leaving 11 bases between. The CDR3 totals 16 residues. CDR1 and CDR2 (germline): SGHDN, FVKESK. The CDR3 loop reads CASSQGDRSNTGELFF. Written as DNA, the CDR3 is TGTGCCAGCAGCCAAGGCGACAGGAGTAACACCGGGGAGCTGTTTTTT.

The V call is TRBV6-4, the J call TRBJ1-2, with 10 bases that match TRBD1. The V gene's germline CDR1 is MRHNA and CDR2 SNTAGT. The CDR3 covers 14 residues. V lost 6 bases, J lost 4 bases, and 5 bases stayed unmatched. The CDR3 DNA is TGTGCCAGCAGCCCGGGACAGGGGTTCTATGGCTACACCTTC. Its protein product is CASSPGQGFYGYTF.

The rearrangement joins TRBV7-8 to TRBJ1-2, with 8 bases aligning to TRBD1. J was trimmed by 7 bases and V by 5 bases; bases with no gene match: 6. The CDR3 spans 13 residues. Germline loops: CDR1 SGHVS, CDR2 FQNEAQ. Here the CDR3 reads CASSPGQGLGYTF. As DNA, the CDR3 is TGTGCCAGCAGCCCTGGACAGGGTCTTGGCTACACCTTC.

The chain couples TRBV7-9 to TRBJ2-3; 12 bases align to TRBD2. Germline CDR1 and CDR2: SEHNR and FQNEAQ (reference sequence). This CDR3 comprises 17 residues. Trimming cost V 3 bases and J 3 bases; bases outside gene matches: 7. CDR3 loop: CASSLSLAGGLTDTQYF. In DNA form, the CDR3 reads TGTGCCAGCAGCTTGTCACTAGCGGGAGGTTTAACAGATACGCAGTATTTT.

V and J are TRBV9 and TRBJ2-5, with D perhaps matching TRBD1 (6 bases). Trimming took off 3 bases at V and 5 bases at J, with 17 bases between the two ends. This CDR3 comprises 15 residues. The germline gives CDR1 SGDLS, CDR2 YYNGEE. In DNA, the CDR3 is TGTGCCAGCAGCGCTCAACCAGGGGCGCGGGAGACCCAGTACTTC. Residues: CASSAQPGARETQYF. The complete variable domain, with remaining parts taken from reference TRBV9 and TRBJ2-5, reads DSGVTQTPKHLITATGQRVTLRCSPRSGDLSVYWYQQSLDQGLQFLIQYYNGEERAKGNILERFSAQQFPDLHSELNLSSLELGDSALYFCASSAQPGARETQYFGPGTRLLVL.

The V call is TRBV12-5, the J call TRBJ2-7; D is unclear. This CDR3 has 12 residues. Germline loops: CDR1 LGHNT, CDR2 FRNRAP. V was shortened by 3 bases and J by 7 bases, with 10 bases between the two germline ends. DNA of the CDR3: TGTGCTAGTGGTTTAAAGGGAAATGAGCAGTACTTC. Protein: CASGLKGNEQYF.

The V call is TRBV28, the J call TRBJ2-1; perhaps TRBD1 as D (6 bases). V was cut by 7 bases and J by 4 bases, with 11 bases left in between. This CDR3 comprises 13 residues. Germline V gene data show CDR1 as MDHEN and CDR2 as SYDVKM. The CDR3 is CASTGTQYNEQFF. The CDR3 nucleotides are TGTGCCAGCACCGGGACACAATACAATGAGCAGTTCTTC.

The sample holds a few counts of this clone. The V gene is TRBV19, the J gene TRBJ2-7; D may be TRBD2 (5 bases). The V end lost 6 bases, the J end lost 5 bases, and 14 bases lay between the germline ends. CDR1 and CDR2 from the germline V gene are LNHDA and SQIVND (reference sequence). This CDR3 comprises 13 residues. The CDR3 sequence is CASREGFGNEQYF. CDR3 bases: TGTGCCAGTAGAGAGGGATTCGGGAACGAGCAGTACTTC.

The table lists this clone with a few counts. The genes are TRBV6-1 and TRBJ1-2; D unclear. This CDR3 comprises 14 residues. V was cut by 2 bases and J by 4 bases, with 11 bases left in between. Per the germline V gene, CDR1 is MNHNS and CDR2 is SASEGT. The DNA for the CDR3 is TGTGCCAGCAGTGAATGGCCAGGACCCTATGGCTACACCTTC. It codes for CASSEWPGPYGYTF.

Here the CDR3 DNA reads TGTGCCAGCAGCTTAGCCCTGGGACAAACCGAGCAGTTCTTC. Translation: CASSLALGQTEQFF. The chain recombines TRBV11-3 with TRBJ2-1; D might be TRBD1 (6 bases). Germline lookup yields CDR1 SGHNT and CDR2 YENEEA. The CDR3 loop spans 14 amino acids. Deletions cut 1 base from V and 10 bases from J, with 14 bases between.

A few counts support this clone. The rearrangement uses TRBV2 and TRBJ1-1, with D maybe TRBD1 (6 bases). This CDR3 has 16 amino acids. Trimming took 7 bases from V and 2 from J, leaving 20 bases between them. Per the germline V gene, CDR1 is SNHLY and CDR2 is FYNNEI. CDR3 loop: CASKISGARINTEAFF. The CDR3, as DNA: TGTGCCAGCAAGATTTCAGGGGCGCGGATCAACACTGAAGCTTTCTTT.

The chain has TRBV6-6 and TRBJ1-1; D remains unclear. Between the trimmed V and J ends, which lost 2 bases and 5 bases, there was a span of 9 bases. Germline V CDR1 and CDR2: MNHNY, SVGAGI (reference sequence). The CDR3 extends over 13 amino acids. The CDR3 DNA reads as TGTGCCAGCAGTTACGGCCGGGGTACTGAAGCTTTCTTT. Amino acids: CASSYGRGTEAFF.

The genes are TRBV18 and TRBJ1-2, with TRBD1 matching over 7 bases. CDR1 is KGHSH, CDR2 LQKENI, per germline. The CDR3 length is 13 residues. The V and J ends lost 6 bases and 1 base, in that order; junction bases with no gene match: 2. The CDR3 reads CASSRQGNYGYTF. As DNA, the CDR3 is TGTGCCAGCTCTCGACAGGGTAACTATGGCTACACCTTC.

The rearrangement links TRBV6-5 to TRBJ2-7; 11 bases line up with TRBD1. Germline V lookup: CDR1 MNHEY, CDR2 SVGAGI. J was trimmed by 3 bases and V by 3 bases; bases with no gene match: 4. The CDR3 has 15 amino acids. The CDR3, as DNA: TGTGCCAGCAGTTATGGGACAGGGGGAAACTACGAGCAGTACTTC. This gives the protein CASSYGTGGNYEQYF.

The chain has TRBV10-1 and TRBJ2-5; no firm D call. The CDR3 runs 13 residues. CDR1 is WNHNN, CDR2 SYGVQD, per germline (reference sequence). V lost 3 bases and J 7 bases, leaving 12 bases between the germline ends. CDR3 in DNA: TGCGCCAGCAGTGACCTCTCCTCGGGGACCCAGTACTTC. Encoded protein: CASSDLSSGTQYF.

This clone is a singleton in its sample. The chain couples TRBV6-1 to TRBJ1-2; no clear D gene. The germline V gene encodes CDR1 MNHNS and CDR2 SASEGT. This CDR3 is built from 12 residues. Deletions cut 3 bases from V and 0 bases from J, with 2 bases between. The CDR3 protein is CASSDTNYGYTF. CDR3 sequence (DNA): TGTGCCAGCAGTGACACTAACTATGGCTACACCTTC.